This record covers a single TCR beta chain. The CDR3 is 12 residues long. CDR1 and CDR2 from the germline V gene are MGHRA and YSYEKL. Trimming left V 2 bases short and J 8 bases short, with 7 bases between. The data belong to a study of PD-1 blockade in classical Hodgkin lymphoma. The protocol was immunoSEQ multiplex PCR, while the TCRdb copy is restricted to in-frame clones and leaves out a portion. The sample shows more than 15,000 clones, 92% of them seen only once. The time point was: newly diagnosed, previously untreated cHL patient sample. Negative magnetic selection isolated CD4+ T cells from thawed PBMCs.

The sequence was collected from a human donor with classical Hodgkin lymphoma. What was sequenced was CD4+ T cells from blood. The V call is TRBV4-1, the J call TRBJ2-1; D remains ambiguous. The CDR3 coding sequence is TGCGCCAGCAGCCAACCTAGGGATGAGCAGTTCTTC. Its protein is CASSQPRDEQFF.